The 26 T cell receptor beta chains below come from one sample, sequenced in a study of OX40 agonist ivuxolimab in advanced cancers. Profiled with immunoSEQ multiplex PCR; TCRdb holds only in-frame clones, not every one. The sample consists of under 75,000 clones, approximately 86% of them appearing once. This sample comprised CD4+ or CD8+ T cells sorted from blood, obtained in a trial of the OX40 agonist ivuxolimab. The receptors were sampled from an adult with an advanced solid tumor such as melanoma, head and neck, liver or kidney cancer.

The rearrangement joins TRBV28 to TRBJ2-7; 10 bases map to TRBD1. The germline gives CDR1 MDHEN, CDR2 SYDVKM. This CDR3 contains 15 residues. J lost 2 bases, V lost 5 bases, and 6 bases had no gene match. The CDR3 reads CASSPGTGVPYEQYF. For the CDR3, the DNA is TGTGCCAGCAGTCCCGGGACAGGGGTCCCCTACGAGCAGTACTTC.

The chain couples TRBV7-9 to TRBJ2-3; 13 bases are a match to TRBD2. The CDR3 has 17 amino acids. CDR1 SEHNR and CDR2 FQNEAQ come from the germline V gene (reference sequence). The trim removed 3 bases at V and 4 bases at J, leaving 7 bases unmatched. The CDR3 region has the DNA TGTGCCAGCAGCTTCCGACGGACTAGCGGGAGCCCAGATACGCAGTATTTT. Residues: CASSFRRTSGSPDTQYF.

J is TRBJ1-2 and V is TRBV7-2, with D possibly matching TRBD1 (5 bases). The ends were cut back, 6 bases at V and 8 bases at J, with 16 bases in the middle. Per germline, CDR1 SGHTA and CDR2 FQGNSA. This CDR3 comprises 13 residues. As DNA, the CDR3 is TGTGCCAGCAGTAGGGACCCTCGACAGGGCTACACCTTC. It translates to CASSRDPRQGYTF.

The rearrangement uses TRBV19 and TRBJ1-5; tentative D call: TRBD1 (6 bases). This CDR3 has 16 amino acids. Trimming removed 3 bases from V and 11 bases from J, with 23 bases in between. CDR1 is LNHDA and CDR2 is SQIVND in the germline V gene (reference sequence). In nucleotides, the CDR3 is TGTGCCAGTAGTATGCGGGGGGCGCGAATCAATCGGTCCCAGCATTTT. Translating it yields CASSMRGARINRSQHF.

CDR3 in DNA: TGTGCCAGCAGCCATTTACAGGGTTCCACAGATACGCAGTATTTT. It translates to CASSHLQGSTDTQYF. The chain carries TRBV28 and TRBJ2-3; D is possibly TRBD1 (6 bases). CDR1 is MDHEN and CDR2 is SYDVKM in the germline V gene. The CDR3 length is 15 residues. V was cut by 6 bases and J by 2 bases, with 15 bases left in between.

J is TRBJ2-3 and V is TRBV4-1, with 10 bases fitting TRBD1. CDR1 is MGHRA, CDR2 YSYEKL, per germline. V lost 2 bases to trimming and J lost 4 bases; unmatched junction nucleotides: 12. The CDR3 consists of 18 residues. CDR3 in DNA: TGCGCCAGCAGCCAAATCTCAATCCGGGACAGGGGTGCAGATACGCAGTATTTT. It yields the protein CASSQISIRDRGADTQYF.

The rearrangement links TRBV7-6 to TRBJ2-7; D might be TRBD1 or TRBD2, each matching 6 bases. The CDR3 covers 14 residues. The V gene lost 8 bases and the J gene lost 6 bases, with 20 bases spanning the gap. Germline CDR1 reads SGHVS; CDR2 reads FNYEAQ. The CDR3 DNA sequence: TGTGCCAGCGGACTCCAGGGTTGGGGGGCCGAGCAGTACTTC. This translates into CASGLQGWGAEQYF. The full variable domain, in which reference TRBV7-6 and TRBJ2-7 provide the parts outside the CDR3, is GAGVSQSPRYKVTKRGQDVALRCDPISGHVSLYWYRQALGQGPEFLTYFNYEAQQDKSGLPNDRFSAERPEGSISTLTIQRTEQRDSAMYRCASGLQGWGAEQYFGPGTRLTVT.

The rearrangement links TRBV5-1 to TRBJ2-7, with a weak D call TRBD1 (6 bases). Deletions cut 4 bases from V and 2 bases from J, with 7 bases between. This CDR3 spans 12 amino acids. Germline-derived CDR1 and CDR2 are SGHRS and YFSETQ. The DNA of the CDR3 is TGCGCCAGCAGCGCAGGGGCCTACGAGCAGTACTTC. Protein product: CASSAGAYEQYF.

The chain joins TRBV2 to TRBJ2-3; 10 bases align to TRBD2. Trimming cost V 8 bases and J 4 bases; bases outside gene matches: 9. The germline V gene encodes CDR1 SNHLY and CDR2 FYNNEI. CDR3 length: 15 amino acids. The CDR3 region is CASSILSGGADTQYF. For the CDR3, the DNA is TGTGCCAGCTCAATCCTGAGCGGGGGGGCAGATACGCAGTATTTT.

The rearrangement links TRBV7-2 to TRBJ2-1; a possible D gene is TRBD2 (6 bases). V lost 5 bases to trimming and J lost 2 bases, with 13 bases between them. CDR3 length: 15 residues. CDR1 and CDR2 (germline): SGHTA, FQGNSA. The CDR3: CASSPRGEAYNEQFF. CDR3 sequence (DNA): TGTGCCAGCAGCCCGAGAGGGGAGGCCTACAATGAGCAGTTCTTC.

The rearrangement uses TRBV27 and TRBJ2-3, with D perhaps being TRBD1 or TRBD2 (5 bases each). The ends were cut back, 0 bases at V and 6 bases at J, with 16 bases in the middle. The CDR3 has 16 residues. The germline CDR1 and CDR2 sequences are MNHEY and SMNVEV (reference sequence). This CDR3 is CASSLSGTYEGDTQYF. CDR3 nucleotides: TGTGCCAGCAGTTTATCGGGGACCTACGAAGGGGATACGCAGTATTTT.

The CDR3 here is CASSLYVSSYNEQFF. The DNA for the CDR3 is TGTGCCAGCAGCTTATACGTGAGCTCCTACAATGAGCAGTTCTTC. The chain joins TRBV7-2 to TRBJ2-1; D call uncertain. Germline values: CDR1 SGHTA, CDR2 FQGNSA. The CDR3 covers 15 residues. V shed 2 bases and J shed 0 bases, with 8 bases lying between them.

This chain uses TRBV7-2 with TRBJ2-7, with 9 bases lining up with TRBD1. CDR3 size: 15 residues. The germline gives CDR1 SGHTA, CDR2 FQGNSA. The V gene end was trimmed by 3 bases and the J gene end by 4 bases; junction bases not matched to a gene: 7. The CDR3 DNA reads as TGTGCCAGCAGCTTGGGACAGGGAGGAGGTTACGAGCAGTACTTC. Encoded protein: CASSLGQGGGYEQYF. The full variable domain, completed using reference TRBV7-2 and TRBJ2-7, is GAGVSQSPSNKVTEKGKDVELRCDPISGHTALYWYRQSLGQGLEFLIYFQGNSAPDKSGLPSDRFSAERTGGSVSTLTIQRTQQEDSAVYLCASSLGQGGGYEQYFGPGTRLTVT.

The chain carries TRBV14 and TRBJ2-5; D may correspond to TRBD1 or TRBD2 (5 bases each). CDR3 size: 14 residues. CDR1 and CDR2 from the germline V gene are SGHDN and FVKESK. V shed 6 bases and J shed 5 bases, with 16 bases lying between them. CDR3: CASSPGRRSETQYF. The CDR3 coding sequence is TGTGCCAGCAGTCCGGGACGGCGGTCGGAGACCCAGTACTTC.

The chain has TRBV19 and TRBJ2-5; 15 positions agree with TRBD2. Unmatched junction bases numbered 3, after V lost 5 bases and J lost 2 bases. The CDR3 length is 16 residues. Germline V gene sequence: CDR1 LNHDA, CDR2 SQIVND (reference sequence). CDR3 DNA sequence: TGTGCCAGTAGTTGGACTAGCGGGAGGGCACAAGAGACCCAGTACTTC. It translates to CASSWTSGRAQETQYF.

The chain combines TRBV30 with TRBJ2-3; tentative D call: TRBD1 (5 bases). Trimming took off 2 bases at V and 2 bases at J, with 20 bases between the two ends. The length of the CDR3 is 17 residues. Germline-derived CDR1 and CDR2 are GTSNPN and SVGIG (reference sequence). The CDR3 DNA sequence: TGTGCCTGGAGTCCCCCCACAGGTCGTGCCCTCACAGATACGCAGTATTTT. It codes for CAWSPPTGRALTDTQYF.

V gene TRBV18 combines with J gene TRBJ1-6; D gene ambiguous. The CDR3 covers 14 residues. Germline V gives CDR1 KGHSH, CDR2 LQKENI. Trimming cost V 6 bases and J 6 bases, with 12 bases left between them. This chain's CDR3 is CASSGGRFNSPLHF. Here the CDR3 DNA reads TGTGCCAGCTCGGGCGGACGCTTTAATTCACCCCTCCACTTT.

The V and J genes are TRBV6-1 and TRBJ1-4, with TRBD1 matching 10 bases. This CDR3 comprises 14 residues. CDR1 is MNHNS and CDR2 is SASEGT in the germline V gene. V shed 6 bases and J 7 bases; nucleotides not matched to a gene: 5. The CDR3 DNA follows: TGTGCCAGCAGCGGGGACAGGGGAGGTGAAAAACTGTTTTTT. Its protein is CASSGDRGGEKLFF.

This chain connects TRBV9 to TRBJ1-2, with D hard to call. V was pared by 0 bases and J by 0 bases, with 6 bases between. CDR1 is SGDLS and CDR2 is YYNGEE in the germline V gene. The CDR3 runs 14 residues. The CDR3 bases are TGTGCCAGCAGCGTAGCGGGTTCTAACTATGGCTACACCTTC. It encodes CASSVAGSNYGYTF.

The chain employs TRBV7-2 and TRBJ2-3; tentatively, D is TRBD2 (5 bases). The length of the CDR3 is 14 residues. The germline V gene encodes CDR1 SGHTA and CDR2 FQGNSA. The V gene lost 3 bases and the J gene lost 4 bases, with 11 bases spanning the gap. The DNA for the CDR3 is TGTGCCAGCAGCTTCGAGAGCGGTCCAGATACGCAGTATTTT. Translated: CASSFESGPDTQYF. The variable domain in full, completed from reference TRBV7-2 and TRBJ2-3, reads GAGVSQSPSNKVTEKGKDVELRCDPISGHTALYWYRQSLGQGLEFLIYFQGNSAPDKSGLPSDRFSAERTGGSVSTLTIQRTQQEDSAVYLCASSFESGPDTQYFGPGTRLTVL.

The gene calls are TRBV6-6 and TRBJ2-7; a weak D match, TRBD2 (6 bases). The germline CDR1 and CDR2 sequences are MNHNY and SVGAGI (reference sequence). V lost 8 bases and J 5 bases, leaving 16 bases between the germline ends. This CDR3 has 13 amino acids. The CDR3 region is CASGTQDFNEQYF. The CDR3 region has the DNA TGTGCCAGCGGGACTCAGGATTTCAACGAGCAGTACTTC.

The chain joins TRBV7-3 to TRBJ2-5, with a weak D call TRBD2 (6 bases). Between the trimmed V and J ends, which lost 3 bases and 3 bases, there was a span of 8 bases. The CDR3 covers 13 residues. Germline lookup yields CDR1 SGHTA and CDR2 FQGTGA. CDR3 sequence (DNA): TGTGCCAGCAGCTTCGGCGGGGAAGAGACCCAGTACTTC. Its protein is CASSFGGEETQYF.

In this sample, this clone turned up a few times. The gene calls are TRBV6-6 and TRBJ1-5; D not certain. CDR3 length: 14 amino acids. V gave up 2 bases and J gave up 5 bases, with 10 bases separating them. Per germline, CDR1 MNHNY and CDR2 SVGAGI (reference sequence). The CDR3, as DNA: TGTGCCAGCAGTTACCAACAGCTAGATCAGCCCCAGCATTTT. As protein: CASSYQQLDQPQHF.

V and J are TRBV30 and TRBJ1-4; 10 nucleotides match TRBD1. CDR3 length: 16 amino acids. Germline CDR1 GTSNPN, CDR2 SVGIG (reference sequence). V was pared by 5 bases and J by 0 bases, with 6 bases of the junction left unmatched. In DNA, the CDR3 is TGTGCCTGGCGCCGGGACAGGGGTACAACTAATGAAAAACTGTTTTTT. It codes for CAWRRDRGTTNEKLFF.

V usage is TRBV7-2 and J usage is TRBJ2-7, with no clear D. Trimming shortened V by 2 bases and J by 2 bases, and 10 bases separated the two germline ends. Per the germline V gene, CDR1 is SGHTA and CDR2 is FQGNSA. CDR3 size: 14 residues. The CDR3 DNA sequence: TGTGCCAGCAGCTTACAATCGATCGCCTACGAGCAGTACTTC. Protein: CASSLQSIAYEQYF.

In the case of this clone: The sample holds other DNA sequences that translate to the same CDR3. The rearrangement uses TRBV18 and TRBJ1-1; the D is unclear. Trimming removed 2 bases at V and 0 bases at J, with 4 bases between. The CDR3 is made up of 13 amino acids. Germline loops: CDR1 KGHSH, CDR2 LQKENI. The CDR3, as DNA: TGTGCCAGCTCACCAGGGTTGAACACTGAAGCTTTCTTT. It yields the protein CASSPGLNTEAFF.